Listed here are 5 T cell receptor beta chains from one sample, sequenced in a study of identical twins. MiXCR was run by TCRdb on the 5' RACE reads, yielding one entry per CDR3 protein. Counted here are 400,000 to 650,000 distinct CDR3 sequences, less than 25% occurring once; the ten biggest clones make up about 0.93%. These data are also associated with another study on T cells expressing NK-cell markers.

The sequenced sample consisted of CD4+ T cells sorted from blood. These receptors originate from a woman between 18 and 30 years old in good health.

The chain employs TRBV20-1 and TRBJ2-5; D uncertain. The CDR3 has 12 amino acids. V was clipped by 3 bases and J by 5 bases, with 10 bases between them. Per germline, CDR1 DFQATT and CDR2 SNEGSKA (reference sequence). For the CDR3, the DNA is TGCAGTGCTAGTCTGGGTCCCGAGACCCAGTACTTC. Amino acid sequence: CSASLGPETQYF.

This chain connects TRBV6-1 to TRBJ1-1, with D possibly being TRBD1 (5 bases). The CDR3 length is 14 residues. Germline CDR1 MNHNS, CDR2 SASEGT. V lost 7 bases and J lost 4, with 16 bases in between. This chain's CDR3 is CASKGIWGGTEAFF. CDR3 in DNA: TGTGCCAGCAAAGGTATATGGGGCGGCACTGAAGCTTTCTTT.

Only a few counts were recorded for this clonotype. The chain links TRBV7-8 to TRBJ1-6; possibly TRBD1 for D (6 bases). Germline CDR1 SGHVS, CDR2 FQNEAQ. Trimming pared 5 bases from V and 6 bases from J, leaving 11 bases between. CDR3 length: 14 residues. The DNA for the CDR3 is TGTGCCAGCAGCCTACAGGGCTCTAATTCACCCCTCCACTTT. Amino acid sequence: CASSLQGSNSPLHF.

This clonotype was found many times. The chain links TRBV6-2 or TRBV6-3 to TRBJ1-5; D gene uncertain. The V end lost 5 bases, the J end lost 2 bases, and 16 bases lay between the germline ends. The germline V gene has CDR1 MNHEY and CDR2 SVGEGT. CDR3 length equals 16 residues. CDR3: CASSPPVRAGNQPQHF. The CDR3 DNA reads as TGTGCCAGCAGTCCCCCCGTGAGGGCTGGCAATCAGCCCCAGCATTTT.

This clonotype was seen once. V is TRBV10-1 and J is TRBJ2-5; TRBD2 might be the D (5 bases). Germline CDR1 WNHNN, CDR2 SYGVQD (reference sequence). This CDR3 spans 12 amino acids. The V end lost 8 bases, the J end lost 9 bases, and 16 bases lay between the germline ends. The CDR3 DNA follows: TGCGCCAGCGGTCGGGGTCCCTGGCCCCAGTACTTC. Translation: CASGRGPWPQYF.